The 14 T cell receptor beta chains reported below all come from one sample, sequenced in a study of T cell repertoires in aging, cancer and after chemotherapy. TCR beta rearrangements were amplified from peripheral blood genomic DNA. A mixed TRB-A/B primer pool amplified rearranged TRB by multiplex touch-down PCR. TCRdb fed the multiplex PCR reads into MiXCR, producing one record per CDR3 protein. The sample has 10,000 to 12,000 distinct CDR3 sequences, over 25% seen once. Sequencing used blood. The origin of the receptors is a human donor in good health.

The chain has TRBV6-5 and TRBJ1-2; 9 bases match TRBD1. This CDR3 is built from 15 residues. Unmatched junction bases numbered 11, after V lost 7 bases and J lost 5 bases. Germline V gene sequence: CDR1 MNHEY, CDR2 SVGAGI. For the CDR3, the DNA is TGTGCCAGCACCCCGGGACAGGGATTAGCTTATGGCTACACCTTC. Its translation is CASTPGQGLAYGYTF.

About this clonotype: A read error may account for a junction end that differs from germline. J is TRBJ2-7 and V is TRBV5-5; the match to TRBD2 covers 7 bases. CDR3 length: 12 amino acids. Germline CDR1 reads SGHKS; CDR2 reads YYEKEE (reference sequence). The CDR3 region has the DNA TGCGCCAGCAGACGGGAGGACGACGAGCAGTACTTC. Protein: CASRREDDEQYF.

Only a few counts were recorded for this clonotype. The chain uses TRBV27 and TRBJ2-7; D uncertain. The CDR3 runs to 12 residues. Germline loops: CDR1 MNHEY, CDR2 SMNVEV (reference sequence). Trimming stripped 4 bases from V and 5 bases from J, with 9 bases between. CDR3 protein: CASSYPSDEQYF. The CDR3 coding sequence is TGTGCCAGCAGTTACCCCTCGGACGAGCAGTACTTC.

This clonotype is medium-sized (0.01 to 0.1%). V usage is TRBV30 and J usage is TRBJ2-7; 7 positions agree with TRBD1. CDR3 length: 12 amino acids. CDR1 is GTSNPN and CDR2 is SVGIG in the germline V gene (reference sequence). V was pared by 4 bases and J by 1 base, with 1 base of the junction left unmatched. In nucleotides, the CDR3 is TGTGCCTGGAACAGGGGTTCCTACGAGCAGTACTTC. Translation: CAWNRGSYEQYF.

V usage is TRBV6-5 and J usage is TRBJ1-6, with unresolved D. The germline V gene has CDR1 MNHEY and CDR2 SVGAGI. The CDR3 runs to 16 residues. V lost 7 bases and J lost 0, with 13 bases in between. The DNA for the CDR3 is TGTGCCAGCACCCCCAAAGGGTCCTCCTATAATTCACCCCTCCACTTT. This gives the protein CASTPKGSSYNSPLHF.

The sample holds a few counts of this clonotype. This chain links TRBV6-1 with TRBJ2-3; TRBD2 matches at 7 bases. J was trimmed by 2 bases and V by 8 bases; bases with no gene match: 10. This CDR3 spans 15 amino acids. Germline assignment: CDR1 MNHNS and CDR2 SASEGT. The CDR3 protein is CASSSRDYDTDTQYF. In DNA form, the CDR3 reads TGTGCCAGCTCCTCCCGGGACTACGACACAGATACGCAGTATTTT.

This rearrangement joins TRBV6-1 to TRBJ1-1, with 11 positions matching TRBD1. This CDR3 is 17 amino acids long. Losses at the gene ends were 4 bases for V and 0 bases for J; bases not matched to a gene: 7. In germline, CDR1 is MNHNS, CDR2 SASEGT. CDR3 bases: TGTGCCAGCAGTGTCGGGACAGGGGGACGCATGAACACTGAAGCTTTCTTT. Amino acid sequence: CASSVGTGGRMNTEAFF.

This rearrangement joins TRBV7-2 to TRBJ1-5; D not resolved. V lost 3 bases, J lost 0 bases, and 3 bases lay in between. This CDR3 is 13 amino acids long. CDR1 and CDR2 from the germline V gene are SGHTA and FQGNSA. The CDR3 spells CASSFNSNQPQHF. The CDR3 DNA sequence: TGTGCCAGCAGCTTTAATAGCAATCAGCCCCAGCATTTT.

The chain employs TRBV5-1 and TRBJ2-3; 11 bases map to TRBD2. Germline V gives CDR1 SGHRS, CDR2 YFSETQ. This CDR3 is 16 amino acids long. After removal of 4 bases from V and 3 bases from J, the junction contained 7 bases not matched to a gene. DNA of the CDR3: TGCGCCAGCAGCCATACTAGCGGGAGAGGGACAGATACGCAGTATTTT. As protein: CASSHTSGRGTDTQYF.

This chain links TRBV5-6 with TRBJ2-7, with D possibly matching TRBD2 (5 bases). The V end was cut by 0 bases, the J end by 5 bases, with 21 bases between. CDR1 and CDR2 from the germline V gene are SGHDT and YYEEEE. The CDR3 contains 17 residues. The CDR3 region is CASSLEAGGWPRDEQYF. The CDR3 region has the DNA TGTGCCAGCAGCTTGGAGGCAGGAGGATGGCCTAGGGACGAGCAGTACTTC.

Comment on this clonotype: This may stem from a read error, because a much larger clone lies one nucleotide away. The CDR3 coding sequence is TGTAGTACAGGGGGCATCTCGAACACCGGGGAGCTGTTTTTT. Amino acid sequence: CSTGGISNTGELFF. J is TRBJ2-2 and V is TRBV19, with 9 positions matching TRBD1. The CDR3 totals 14 residues. The germline V gene encodes CDR1 LNHDA and CDR2 SQIVND (reference sequence). The full variable domain, in which reference TRBV19 and TRBJ2-2 provide the parts outside the CDR3, is DGGITQSPKYLFRKEGQNVTLSCEQNLNHDAMYWYRQDPGQGLRLIYYSQIVNDFQKGDIAEGYSVSREKKESFPLTVTSAQKNPTAFYLCSTGGISNTGELFFGEGSRLTVL.

V and J are TRBV27 and TRBJ2-3; 7 bases map to TRBD2. CDR3 length: 17 amino acids. Germline-derived CDR1 and CDR2 are MNHEY and SMNVEV (reference sequence). V lost 5 bases and J lost 0; bases outside the gene matches: 11. The CDR3 loop reads CASSVPSAGTSTDTQYF. CDR3 nucleotides: TGTGCCAGCAGTGTCCCCTCAGCGGGAACTAGCACAGATACGCAGTATTTT.

The chain employs TRBV27 and TRBJ1-6, with D unresolved. The germline V gene has CDR1 MNHEY and CDR2 SMNVEV (reference sequence). The CDR3 has 14 amino acids. Trimming took 5 bases from V and 2 from J, leaving 7 bases between them. CDR3 protein: CASSQGTYNSPLHF. As DNA, the CDR3 is TGTGCCAGCAGTCAAGGTACCTATAATTCACCCCTCCACTTT.

V is TRBV5-6 and J is TRBJ2-4, with 11 bases matching TRBD2. The CDR3 spans 19 residues. Per germline, CDR1 SGHDT and CDR2 YYEEEE. The V segment lost 1 base and the J segment 0 bases; nucleotides outside the gene matches: 9. The CDR3 nucleotides are TGTGCCAGCAGCTTGTTAGGTAGCGGGAGGGCCGTAGCCAAAAACATTCAGTACTTC. Its translation is CASSLLGSGRAVAKNIQYF.